Included here is one TCR beta chain sequence, with context. No antigen is known for it. Base qualities are not recorded, but no much larger clone differs from it by a single base. Interpreted using the paper, the treatment or condition label stands for: live attenuated yellow fever vaccine strain. PBMCs were isolated from peripheral blood using a standard Ficoll-Paque protocol. CD4 and CD8 T-cell fractions were isolated with Dynabeads CD4 and CD8 positive selection kits. RNA was extracted with TriZol from bulk PBMCs, CD4 and CD8 fractions, and dextramer-positive and dextramer-negative fractions. Counted from cysteine to phenylalanine, this CDR3 has 14 amino acids. The retained sequence is limited to the CDR3, 42 bases, with the frame set at the first base. The V end loses 0 bases and the J end loses 6 bases, and a stretch of 11 bases separates them. As encoded in the germline V gene, CDR1 is MNHEY while CDR2 is SVGAGI.

The data were obtained in a study of T cells after yellow fever vaccination (dated by TCRdb to the late 2010s). Describing the broader study: The SMART-Seq v4 Ultra Low Input RNA kit was used to prepare libraries from fractions with low cell numbers. Two healthy male donors, one aged 18 to 29 and one aged 30 to 40 years, made up the cohort. To track T-cell clones before and after primary and booster YFV17D yellow fever vaccination, bulk TCR alpha and beta repertoires were sequenced longitudinally. Blood was drawn at multiple timepoints before and after primary and secondary immunization, with bulk PBMC replicates and cell subsets isolated.

Results the study describes overall, beyond this receptor: Compared with the primary T-cell response, the secondary T-cell response was weaker but faster, peaking on day 5 rather than day 15. Most clones expanded after primary vaccination (96% of CD4 and over 80% of CD8) were re-detected after the booster, suggesting that broad memory maintenance occurred. Because abundant contaminating clonotypes from the bulk population could be contained in FACS-sorted repertoires, computational filtering was required. A small fraction of clonotypes appeared in both the CD4 and CD8 compartments, likely as a result of convergent recombination. Because the study included only a couple of donors, the extent to which the findings can be generalized is limited.

Sequenced using an Illumina NovaSeq 6000. TCR cDNA was synthesized by 5'RACE template switching, through which a universal primer site and unique molecular identifiers were introduced. Priming for cDNA synthesis came from both the TCR alpha and TCR beta constant segments. Library amplification involved two PCR steps, and the second step added sample barcodes and sequencing adapters. Sequencing of libraries was done on Illumina HiSeq 2500 (2x100 bp) or NovaSeq (2x150 bp). The original pipeline was this. Demultiplexing of reads and collapsing into UMI consensus sequences were performed with MIGEC, and V(D)J alignment was carried out with MiXCR. Clonotypes responding to the vaccine were identified with edgeR on replicate PBMC samples, with the criteria of FDR below 0.01 and a log2 fold change above 5 up to day 15. CD4 or CD8 identity was assigned to each bulk clonotype according to whether the clonotype was present at higher abundance in the sequenced CD4 repertoire or the sequenced CD8 repertoire. TCRdb passed the public sequencing reads through fastp at Q25 and MiXCR, retaining productive beta sequences. All rows with the same CDR3 protein become a single entry with the most common DNA and genes. It is TCRdb's table, rather than the study itself, that gives the V and J calls and clone size. Here the sample has about 130,000 distinct CDR3 sequences; roughly 9% occur a single time. 40% of the sample is in the top ten clones.

Recombination linked TRBV6-5 to TRBJ1-1; a confident D gene designation cannot be given. The TCR originated in a man between 18 and 29 years old who received the YFV17D yellow fever vaccine. Sample: CD8+ T cells sorted from PBMCs, taken on the day of the yellow fever booster vaccination. In nucleotide form, the sequence is TGTGCCAGCAGTTACTCGGAGAAAAGCCCTGAAGCTTTCTTT. Its protein product is CASSYSEKSPEAFF.